Listed here are 22 T cell receptor beta chains from one sample, sequenced in a study of cytotoxic CD8 clonotypes in ibrutinib-treated CLL (dated by TCRdb to the early 2020s). The sample's time point label is to be understood as: progressive disease on ibrutinib. The receptor library was made with the immunoSEQ multiplex PCR assay. This immuneACCESS table, as held by TCRdb, lists in-frame sequences with V and J called but not all clones. Of the missing ones, under half trace to an unresolved V gene in checked studies; the others have no known cause. This sample gives under 300,000 clones in total; around 77% of them show up just once. Clones ranked in the top ten supply about 5% of the sample. The sequences come from PBMCs, collected at disease progression, from a patient treated with ibrutinib. The receptors stem from a human donor with chronic lymphocytic leukemia.

This sequence joins TRBV11-2 and TRBJ2-7, with D maybe TRBD2 (5 bases). The CDR3 is made up of 16 amino acids. V was trimmed by 5 bases and J by 2 bases, leaving 19 bases between them. The germline V gene encodes CDR1 SGHAT and CDR2 FQNNGV. CDR3 residues: CASSPIVLTIAYEQYF. The CDR3 bases are TGTGCCAGCAGCCCAATAGTATTGACTATCGCCTACGAGCAGTACTTC. The whole variable domain, remainder taken from reference TRBV11-2 and TRBJ2-7, is EAGVAQSPRYKIIEKRQSVAFWCNPISGHATLYWYQQILGQGPKLLIQFQNNGVVDDSQLPKDRFSAERLKGVDSTLKIQPAKLEDSAVYLCASSPIVLTIAYEQYFGPGTRLTVT.

The chain joins TRBV2 to TRBJ2-3, with D possibly TRBD1 on 5 matching bases. Looked up from germline, CDR1 is SNHLY and CDR2 is FYNNEI. The length of the CDR3 is 14 residues. V lost 4 bases, J lost 6 bases, and 14 bases lay in between. CDR3 nucleotide sequence: TGTGCCAGCAGTGGGTGGGTGGGGCTGGATACGCAGTATTTT. Its protein product is CASSGWVGLDTQYF.

The chain carries TRBV7-2 and TRBJ1-6, with no clear D. This CDR3 spans 16 amino acids. The V gene's germline CDR1 is SGHTA and CDR2 FQGNSA. V shed 5 bases and J shed 0 bases, with 11 bases lying between them. The CDR3 spells CASSQEASSYNSPLHF. The DNA of the CDR3 is TGTGCCAGCAGCCAGGAGGCGAGCTCCTATAATTCACCCCTCCACTTT. Filled out from reference TRBV7-2 and TRBJ1-6, the complete variable domain reads GAGVSQSPSNKVTEKGKDVELRCDPISGHTALYWYRQSLGQGLEFLIYFQGNSAPDKSGLPSDRFSAERTGGSVSTLTIQRTQQEDSAVYLCASSQEASSYNSPLHFGNGTRLTVT.

The gene calls are TRBV5-4 and TRBJ2-7, with TRBD1 matching 9 bases. The trim removed 4 bases at V and 5 bases at J, leaving 7 bases unmatched. The CDR3 is 14 residues long. Germline CDR1 reads SGHNT; CDR2 reads YYREEE (reference sequence). The CDR3 is CASSLEGQGNEQYF. The CDR3 DNA is TGTGCCAGCAGCCTGGAGGGACAGGGTAACGAGCAGTACTTC.

In the case of this clone: This may arise from a read error, as a much more abundant clone is one base away. The chain couples TRBV6-6 to TRBJ2-3; D is undetermined. The CDR3 is made up of 11 amino acids. Deletions cut 6 bases from V and 5 bases from J, with 6 bases between. CDR1 and CDR2 (germline): MNHNY, SVGAGI (reference sequence). The CDR3: CASSLGDTQYF. As DNA, the CDR3 is TGTGCCAGCAGCCTAGGAGATACGCAGTATTTT.

The chain is built from TRBV27 and TRBJ2-1; no clear D gene. This CDR3 has 19 amino acids. The ends were cut back, 1 base at V and 4 bases at J, with 23 bases in the middle. In germline, CDR1 is MNHEY, CDR2 SMNVEV (reference sequence). The chain's CDR3 is CASSLYKPDSPKGYNEQFF. The DNA for the CDR3 is TGTGCCAGCAGTTTATACAAACCTGATTCCCCCAAGGGTTACAATGAGCAGTTCTTC.

V is TRBV4-1 and J is TRBJ2-1, with 13 positions matching TRBD2. The CDR3 covers 16 residues. Trimming at V came to 4 bases and at J to 8 bases, leaving 8 bases not matched to a gene. The germline gives CDR1 MGHRA, CDR2 YSYEKL. In DNA form, the CDR3 reads TGCGCCAGCAGCCTCAAACTAGCGGGAGGGGCGGATGAGCAGTTCTTC. Translation: CASSLKLAGGADEQFF.

This clone was counted ten times or more. The CDR3 region is CASNRRQGPGELFF. CDR3 sequence (DNA): TGTGCCAGCAACCGTCGACAGGGGCCCGGGGAGCTGTTTTTT. V is TRBV7-2 and J is TRBJ2-2, with 8 bases that match TRBD1. The CDR3 sequence is 14 residues long. Per germline, CDR1 SGHTA and CDR2 FQGNSA. After removal of 7 bases from V and 6 bases from J, the junction contained 7 bases not matched to a gene.

The chain has TRBV9 and TRBJ2-2; 8 bases line up with TRBD1. Looked up from germline, CDR1 is SGDLS and CDR2 is YYNGEE. With 4 bases clipped from V and 0 bases from J, the junction kept 11 bases outside the gene matches. The CDR3 totals 18 residues. The CDR3: CASSPLDRGPSNTGELFF. The CDR3, as DNA: TGTGCCAGCAGCCCTCTCGACAGGGGCCCCTCGAACACCGGGGAGCTGTTTTTT.

This clone was counted between two and nine times. The chain employs TRBV7-9 and TRBJ1-2; a possible D gene is TRBD1 (5 bases). CDR1 SEHNR and CDR2 FQNEAQ come from the germline V gene (reference sequence). The CDR3 runs to 12 residues. Trimming left V 5 bases short and J 5 bases short, with 9 bases between. CDR3 sequence: CASSRGAYGYTF. CDR3 coding DNA: TGTGCCAGCAGCCGAGGGGCTTATGGCTACACCTTC.

The chain is built from TRBV19 and TRBJ1-5; no clear D gene. CDR3 size: 16 residues. Germline CDR1 and CDR2: LNHDA and SQIVND (reference sequence). Trimming pared 3 bases from V and 3 bases from J, leaving 15 bases between. The chain's CDR3 is CASSILSGLTNQPQHF. The CDR3 bases are TGTGCCAGTAGTATCCTGTCAGGCCTTACCAATCAGCCCCAGCATTTT.

The rearrangement joins TRBV5-1 to TRBJ1-2, with 8 bases matching TRBD1. This CDR3 is built from 14 residues. The germline V gene encodes CDR1 SGHRS and CDR2 YFSETQ. V lost 4 bases, J lost 8 bases, and 10 bases stayed unmatched. The CDR3 DNA sequence: TGCGCCAGCAGCGGCCCGGGACAGGTAACGGGCTACACCTTC. This sequence encodes CASSGPGQVTGYTF.

The rearrangement joins TRBV29-1 to TRBJ2-7, with TRBD2 identical over 11 bases. From germline, CDR1 is SQVTM and CDR2 ANQGSEA. V lost 1 base, J lost 3 bases, and 5 bases stayed unmatched. The CDR3 totals 15 residues. CDR3 coding DNA: TGCAGCGTTGAAGCTCAACTAGCGGGAGACTACGAGCAGTACTTC. This codes for CSVEAQLAGDYEQYF.

The chain combines TRBV10-1 with TRBJ2-2; either TRBD1 or TRBD2 may supply D (6 bases each). Trimming removed 4 bases at V and 4 bases at J, with 10 bases between. The CDR3 sequence is 14 residues long. The V gene's germline CDR1 is WNHNN and CDR2 SYGVQD (reference sequence). The DNA of the CDR3 is TGCGCCAGCAGTGTAGGGGGAGGCACCGGGGAGCTGTTTTTT. The encoded protein is CASSVGGGTGELFF.

This sequence joins TRBV28 and TRBJ2-3; 9 positions match TRBD2. The CDR3 runs to 16 residues. Looked up from germline, CDR1 is MDHEN and CDR2 is SYDVKM. V was pared by 3 bases and J by 5 bases, with 9 bases of the junction left unmatched. CDR3 DNA: TGTGCCAGCAGTTTGCGGGCGGGAGGGCCAGGAGATACGCAGTATTTT. Protein sequence: CASSLRAGGPGDTQYF.

J is TRBJ2-1 and V is TRBV7-8; 9 bases align to TRBD1. The V gene's germline CDR1 is SGHVS and CDR2 FQNEAQ. V shed 6 bases and J 3 bases; nucleotides not matched to a gene: 9. This CDR3 spans 16 amino acids. This CDR3 is CASRAGTGIFYNEQFF. In DNA, the CDR3 is TGTGCCAGCAGGGCCGGGACAGGGATCTTCTACAATGAGCAGTTCTTC. The whole variable domain, remainder taken from reference TRBV7-8 and TRBJ2-1, is GAGVSQSPRYKVAKRGQDVALRCDPISGHVSLFWYQQALGQGPEFLTYFQNEAQLDKSGLPSDRFFAERPEGSVSTLKIQRTQQEDSAVYLCASRAGTGIFYNEQFFGPGTRLTVL.

The V call is TRBV29-1, the J call TRBJ2-1, with D uncertain. Germline V gene lookup returns CDR1 SQVTM and CDR2 ANQGSEA. The length of the CDR3 is 14 residues. V was clipped by 2 bases and J by 4 bases, with 12 bases between them. CDR3 nucleotides: TGCAGCGTTGAAAGCAGGAGTATGTACAATGAGCAGTTCTTC. Protein product: CSVESRSMYNEQFF.

V usage is TRBV10-3 and J usage is TRBJ1-1, with TRBD1 identical over 7 bases. V trimming: 6 bases; J trimming: 8 bases; junction bases outside the gene matches: 9. This CDR3 region has 13 residues. Germline V gene sequence: CDR1 ENHRY, CDR2 SYGVKD. The CDR3 sequence: CAIRETGTEEAFF. In DNA, the CDR3 is TGTGCCATCAGGGAAACAGGGACAGAGGAAGCTTTCTTT.

The chain uses TRBV4-1 and TRBJ2-7; TRBD1 matches at 8 bases. This CDR3 region has 14 residues. Germline-derived CDR1 and CDR2 are MGHRA and YSYEKL. V was clipped by 1 base and J by 6 bases; unmatched bases: 5. In DNA form, the CDR3 reads TGCGCCAGCAGCCAAGTTCAGGGGGCAAGCGAGCAGTACTTC. It encodes CASSQVQGASEQYF.

This clone came up once. The chain links TRBV19 to TRBJ2-7; TRBD1 might be the D (6 bases). Trimming shortened V by 10 bases and J by 2 bases, and 12 bases separated the two germline ends. Germline V gives CDR1 LNHDA, CDR2 SQIVND (reference sequence). The CDR3 contains 12 residues. In nucleotides, the CDR3 is TGTGCCACTTTAGGGGACACCTACGAGCAGTACTTC. The encoded protein is CATLGDTYEQYF.

The V call is TRBV7-8, the J call TRBJ2-1, with D perhaps being TRBD1 or TRBD2 (5 bases each). CDR1 and CDR2 (germline): SGHVS, FQNEAQ. The CDR3 contains 15 residues. The germline V and J ends were trimmed by 2 bases and 6 bases, with 14 bases remaining between them. CDR3 region: CASSLFVGPPNEQFF. The CDR3, as DNA: TGTGCCAGCAGCTTATTTGTGGGACCGCCCAATGAGCAGTTCTTC.

This chain joins TRBV7-8 and TRBJ2-7, with 7 bases matching TRBD1. Germline-derived CDR1 and CDR2 are SGHVS and FQNEAQ. V lost 5 bases to trimming and J lost 2 bases; unmatched junction nucleotides: 9. This CDR3 region has 15 residues. The CDR3, as DNA: TGTGCCAGCAGCACCCGACAGGGTCCCGCCTACGAGCAGTACTTC. Translation gives CASSTRQGPAYEQYF.